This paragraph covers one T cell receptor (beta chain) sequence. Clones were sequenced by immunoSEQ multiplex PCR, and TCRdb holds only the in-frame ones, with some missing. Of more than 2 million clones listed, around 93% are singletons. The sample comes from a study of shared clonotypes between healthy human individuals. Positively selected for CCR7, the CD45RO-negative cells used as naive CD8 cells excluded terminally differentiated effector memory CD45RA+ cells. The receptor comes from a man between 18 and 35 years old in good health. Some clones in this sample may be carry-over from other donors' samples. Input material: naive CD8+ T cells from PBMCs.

This CDR3 reads CASSYTDKAYEQYF. The CDR3 DNA reads TGTGCCAGCAGTTATACGGACAAAGCCTACGAGCAGTACTTC. The genes are TRBV28 and TRBJ2-7; D perhaps matches TRBD1 (5 bases). Germline values: CDR1 MDHEN, CDR2 SYDVKM. The V and J ends lost 4 bases and 2 bases respectively, with 12 bases between them. The CDR3 has 14 residues.